This TCR beta chain was recovered during a study of cytotoxic CD8 clonotypes in ibrutinib-treated CLL. Overall study context: Collecting the response samples happened after a median approximately 11 months of treatment, with a range of 6 to 36.

Depths of 1 in 200,000 to 1 in 1 million T cells were the sequencing target. The data were produced by immunoSEQ multiplex PCR, yet TCRdb's version contains in-frame clones alone and is incomplete. The sample lists about 150,000 clones, 75% to 85% occurring once. Genomic DNA for TCR beta libraries, roughly 2 micrograms, came from cryopreserved PBMCs. The material sequenced was PBMCs, taken after 12 months of ibrutinib treatment. The source is a human donor with chronic lymphocytic leukemia.

CDR3 nucleotides: TGTGCCAGCAGCTCATCCTTGGGGACAGACTACAATGAGCAGTTCTTC. This gives the protein CASSSSLGTDYNEQFF. The J gene is TRBJ2-1, the V gene TRBV5-4; 7 nucleotides agree with TRBD1. V shed 3 bases, J shed 3 bases, and the junction held 9 bases outside the gene matches. The CDR3 is 16 amino acids. Germline lookup yields CDR1 SGHNT and CDR2 YYREEE (reference sequence). The full variable domain, completed using reference TRBV5-4 and TRBJ2-1, is ETGVTQSPTHLIKTRGQQVTLRCSSQSGHNTVSWYQQALGQGPQFIFQYYREEENGRGNFPPRFSGLQFPNYSSELNVNALELDDSALYLCASSSSLGTDYNEQFFGPGTRLTVL.